This T cell receptor beta chain derives from a study of shared clonotypes between healthy human individuals. Germline CDR1 reads SEHNR; CDR2 reads FQNEAQ (reference sequence). The length of the CDR3 is 14 residues. Each subset's genomic DNA was split evenly across several immunoSEQ plates. Each unsorted PBMC replicate got 300 ng genomic DNA, tens of thousands of genomes. Generated by immunoSEQ multiplex PCR, the TCRdb table keeps only in-frame clones and is missing some. The repertoire consists of about 460,000 clones, with 60% to 80% occurring once and the leading ten covering approximately 12%. To note about this clone: One end of the junction fails to match germline, which may point to a read error.

The donors, healthy adults who were HIV-negative, had experienced no recent acute infections or vaccinations. Genomic DNA for unsorted samples, which was extracted with the QIAamp DNA Blood Mini kit, came from 81 million or so PBMCs. The chain is built from TRBV7-9 and TRBJ2-3, with D possibly being TRBD1 (6 bases). The specimen sequenced was PBMCs. The TCR sequence derives from a middle-aged woman in good health. Some clones in this sample may be carry-over from other donors' samples. CDR3 in amino acids: CATSRGPNTDTQYF. In nucleotides, the CDR3 is TGTGCCACCAGCAGGGGACCTAACACAGATACGCAGTATTTT.